This TCR beta chain was identified during a study of PD-1 blockade in classical Hodgkin lymphoma. The study, taken as a whole, reports: Reasons behind the repertoire differences stay unclear, perhaps disease activity or earlier therapy. It was reported that newly diagnosed patients had less baseline TCR diversity than healthy donors.

Time point here: newly diagnosed, previously untreated cHL patient sample. Comparator PBMCs were from newly diagnosed, untreated classical Hodgkin lymphoma. Germline lookup yields CDR1 SGDLS and CDR2 YYNGEE. V lost 5 bases and J 0 bases, leaving 14 bases between the germline ends. This CDR3 has 15 residues. Notes on this clone: Its specificity is unknown.

TCRdb keeps only in-frame clones here, not all; method: immunoSEQ multiplex PCR. The sample has tens of thousands of clones; 94% are singletons. Material: peripheral blood mononuclear cells (PBMCs). The V and J genes are TRBV9 and TRBJ1-1; D is unresolved. The TCR sequence derives from a human donor with classical Hodgkin lymphoma. The CDR3 loop reads CASSAGSPLNTEAFF. DNA for the CDR3: TGTGCCAGCAGTGCTGGGAGTCCCCTGAACACTGAAGCTTTCTTT.